This T cell receptor (beta chain) comes out of a study of blood T cell repertoires in COVID-19. As for the study in general: The United States, Italy and Spain were the sources of the acute and convalescent COVID-19 samples. PBMCs, B-cell-depleted T cells, or T cells were the source of the cDNA or gDNA that made up the material.

Germline V gives CDR1 SQVTM, CDR2 ANQGSEA. The germline V and J ends were trimmed by 7 bases and 6 bases, with 12 bases remaining between them. This CDR3 is built from 12 residues. Source study methods: Estimation of nucleated cell counts relied on the amplification of reference gene primers. The protocol was immunoSEQ multiplex PCR, while the TCRdb copy is restricted to in-frame clones and leaves out a portion. V and J calls and clone size are copied from that table; D and trimming were computed from the DNA. The table records about 160,000 clones, over 70% of them present only once. The TCR comes from a woman in her sixties who had recovered from COVID-19. The V call is TRBV29-1, the J call TRBJ1-4, with TRBD1 as a possible D gene (6 bases). Sequenced material: PBMCs or T cells enriched from blood (not recorded which). The CDR3 loop is CSGLGADEKLFF. The CDR3 bases are TGCAGCGGTCTGGGGGCCGATGAAAAACTGTTTTTT. Full variable domain (rest looked up from reference TRBV29-1 and TRBJ1-4): SAVISQKPSRDICQRGTSLTIQCQVDSQVTMMFWYRQQPGQSLTLIATANQGSEATYESGFVIDKFPISRPNLTFSTLTVSNMSPEDSSIYLCSGLGADEKLFFGSGTQLSVL.